Listed here are 12 T cell receptor beta chains from one sample, sequenced in a study of read filtering for tumor transcriptome and immune sequencing. The library was built from about 370 ng RNA with molecular barcoded adaptors for alpha/delta and beta/gamma chains. TCRdb reprocessed the reads with MiXCR, giving one entry per CDR3 protein. Of 100,000 to 150,000 distinct CDR3 sequences listed, over 10% were seen once; the top ten hold approximately 9.9%. Sequences were obtained from a population of CD138-negative cells sorted from bone marrow. Every receptor here comes from a donor aged 40 or older with multiple myeloma.

In this sample, this clonotype turned up many times. The rearrangement joins TRBV18 to TRBJ2-5, with D maybe TRBD1 (5 bases). The CDR3 length is 14 residues. The V gene's germline CDR1 is KGHSH and CDR2 LQKENI. V lost 3 bases and J lost 2, with 10 bases in between. DNA for the CDR3: TGTGCCAGCTCACCCCCAGGGCAGCAAGAGACCCAGTACTTC. Residues: CASSPPGQQETQYF.

This clonotype was observed at least ten times. The genes are TRBV20-1 and TRBJ1-6, with 9 bases identical to TRBD1. Germline CDR1 DFQATT, CDR2 SNEGSKA (reference sequence). J lost 0 bases, V lost 4 bases, and 7 bases had no gene match. The CDR3 covers 17 residues. CDR3 region: CSAIPVTGGSYNSPLHF. CDR3 bases: TGCAGTGCTATCCCAGTGACAGGGGGCTCCTATAATTCACCCCTCCACTTT.

This clonotype is a singleton in its sample. A junction end diverges from the germline sequence, so it may reflect a read error. V gene TRBV29-1 combines with J gene TRBJ2-3; D call uncertain. Germline CDR1 is SQVTM and CDR2 is ANQGSEA. The CDR3 has 12 amino acids. CDR3 nucleotide sequence: TGCAGCGTTGCCCCGCGCACTGATACGCAGTATTTT. Translation: CSVAPRTDTQYF.

This clonotype came up many times. The chain has TRBV3-1 and TRBJ2-5; D gene ambiguous. Trimming shortened V by 5 bases and J by 1 base, and 14 bases separated the two germline ends. Germline CDR1 reads LGHDT; CDR2 reads YNNKEL (reference sequence). CDR3 size: 15 residues. CDR3 in DNA: TGTGCCAGCAGCTTCTCAACCGCCTTCCAAGAGACCCAGTACTTC. Encoded protein: CASSFSTAFQETQYF.

The V and J genes are TRBV28 and TRBJ2-3; the D gene is possibly TRBD1 (6 bases). The CDR3 covers 16 residues. Trimming pared 3 bases from V and 5 bases from J, leaving 18 bases between. Per germline, CDR1 MDHEN and CDR2 SYDVKM. The CDR3 sequence: CASSLDQGMGQDTQYF. As DNA, the CDR3 is TGTGCCAGCAGTTTGGACCAGGGGATGGGCCAAGATACGCAGTATTTT.

At least ten counts were recorded for this clonotype. The gene calls are TRBV6-2 or TRBV6-3 and TRBJ2-3, with 13 bases lining up with TRBD2. The length of the CDR3 is 16 residues. Trimming at V came to 3 bases and at J to 4 bases, leaving 4 bases not matched to a gene. Per the germline V gene, CDR1 is MNHEY and CDR2 is SVGEGT. The DNA for the CDR3 is TGTGCCAGCAGTTATGGGACTAGCGGGAACCCAGATACGCAGTATTTT. Encoded protein: CASSYGTSGNPDTQYF.

This clonotype showed up many times. The chain joins TRBV7-8 to TRBJ2-1, with D possibly TRBD2 on 5 matching bases. Per germline, CDR1 SGHVS and CDR2 FQNEAQ. V lost 1 base to trimming and J lost 4 bases, with 17 bases between them. This CDR3 comprises 17 residues. Here the CDR3 DNA reads TGTGCCAGCAGCTTAGTCTACTTGGCTAGCCTTTACAATGAGCAGTTCTTC. Protein: CASSLVYLASLYNEQFF.

This clonotype showed up many times. The chain links TRBV12-3 or TRBV12-4 to TRBJ2-1; perhaps TRBD1 as D (6 bases). V lost 1 base and J 2 bases, leaving 21 bases between the germline ends. The CDR3 contains 19 residues. CDR3 bases: TGTGCCAGCAGTTTAGTAAAAGGGACCGGACAGCGGACCTACAATGAGCAGTTCTTC. It yields the protein CASSLVKGTGQRTYNEQFF.

This clonotype appeared many times. The chain recombines TRBV6-2 or TRBV6-3 with TRBJ1-5, with 7 bases lining up with TRBD1. The V gene's germline CDR1 is MNHEY and CDR2 SVGEGT. V lost 6 bases and J lost 0; bases outside the gene matches: 11. CDR3 length: 17 residues. The CDR3: CASRPGQHPNSNQPQHF. The DNA for the CDR3 is TGTGCCAGCAGGCCGGGACAGCATCCAAATAGCAATCAGCCCCAGCATTTT.

This clonotype has at least ten counts. The genes are TRBV19 and TRBJ2-3; D possibly corresponds to TRBD2 (5 bases). The J call is doubtful: the DNA matches TRBJ2-5 better. Germline V gives CDR1 LNHDA, CDR2 SQIVND (reference sequence). CDR3 length: 11 amino acids. The CDR3 DNA reads as TGTGCCAGCAGCATCGGGGATACCCAGTACTTC. Its translation: CASSIGDTQYF.

Concerning this clonotype: One base away lies a much larger clone, so this may be a sequencing read error. The genes are TRBV20-1 and TRBJ2-7, with D tentatively TRBD1 or TRBD2 (5 bases each). The CDR3 has 15 residues. CDR1 DFQATT and CDR2 SNEGSKA come from the germline V gene (reference sequence). The CDR3 is CSARVSGFGSEGQCF. As DNA, the CDR3 is TGCAGTGCTAGAGTATCCGGGTTCGGGTCCGAGGGGCAGTGCTTC.

This clonotype was seen many times. The chain links TRBV18 to TRBJ1-4, with 7 nucleotides matching TRBD1. This CDR3 has 13 amino acids. Per germline, CDR1 KGHSH and CDR2 LQKENI. With V trimmed by 2 bases and J by 7 bases, 1 base remained unmatched. The CDR3 reads CASSPGTAEKLFF. In DNA form, the CDR3 reads TGTGCCAGCTCACCAGGGACAGCTGAAAAACTGTTTTTT.